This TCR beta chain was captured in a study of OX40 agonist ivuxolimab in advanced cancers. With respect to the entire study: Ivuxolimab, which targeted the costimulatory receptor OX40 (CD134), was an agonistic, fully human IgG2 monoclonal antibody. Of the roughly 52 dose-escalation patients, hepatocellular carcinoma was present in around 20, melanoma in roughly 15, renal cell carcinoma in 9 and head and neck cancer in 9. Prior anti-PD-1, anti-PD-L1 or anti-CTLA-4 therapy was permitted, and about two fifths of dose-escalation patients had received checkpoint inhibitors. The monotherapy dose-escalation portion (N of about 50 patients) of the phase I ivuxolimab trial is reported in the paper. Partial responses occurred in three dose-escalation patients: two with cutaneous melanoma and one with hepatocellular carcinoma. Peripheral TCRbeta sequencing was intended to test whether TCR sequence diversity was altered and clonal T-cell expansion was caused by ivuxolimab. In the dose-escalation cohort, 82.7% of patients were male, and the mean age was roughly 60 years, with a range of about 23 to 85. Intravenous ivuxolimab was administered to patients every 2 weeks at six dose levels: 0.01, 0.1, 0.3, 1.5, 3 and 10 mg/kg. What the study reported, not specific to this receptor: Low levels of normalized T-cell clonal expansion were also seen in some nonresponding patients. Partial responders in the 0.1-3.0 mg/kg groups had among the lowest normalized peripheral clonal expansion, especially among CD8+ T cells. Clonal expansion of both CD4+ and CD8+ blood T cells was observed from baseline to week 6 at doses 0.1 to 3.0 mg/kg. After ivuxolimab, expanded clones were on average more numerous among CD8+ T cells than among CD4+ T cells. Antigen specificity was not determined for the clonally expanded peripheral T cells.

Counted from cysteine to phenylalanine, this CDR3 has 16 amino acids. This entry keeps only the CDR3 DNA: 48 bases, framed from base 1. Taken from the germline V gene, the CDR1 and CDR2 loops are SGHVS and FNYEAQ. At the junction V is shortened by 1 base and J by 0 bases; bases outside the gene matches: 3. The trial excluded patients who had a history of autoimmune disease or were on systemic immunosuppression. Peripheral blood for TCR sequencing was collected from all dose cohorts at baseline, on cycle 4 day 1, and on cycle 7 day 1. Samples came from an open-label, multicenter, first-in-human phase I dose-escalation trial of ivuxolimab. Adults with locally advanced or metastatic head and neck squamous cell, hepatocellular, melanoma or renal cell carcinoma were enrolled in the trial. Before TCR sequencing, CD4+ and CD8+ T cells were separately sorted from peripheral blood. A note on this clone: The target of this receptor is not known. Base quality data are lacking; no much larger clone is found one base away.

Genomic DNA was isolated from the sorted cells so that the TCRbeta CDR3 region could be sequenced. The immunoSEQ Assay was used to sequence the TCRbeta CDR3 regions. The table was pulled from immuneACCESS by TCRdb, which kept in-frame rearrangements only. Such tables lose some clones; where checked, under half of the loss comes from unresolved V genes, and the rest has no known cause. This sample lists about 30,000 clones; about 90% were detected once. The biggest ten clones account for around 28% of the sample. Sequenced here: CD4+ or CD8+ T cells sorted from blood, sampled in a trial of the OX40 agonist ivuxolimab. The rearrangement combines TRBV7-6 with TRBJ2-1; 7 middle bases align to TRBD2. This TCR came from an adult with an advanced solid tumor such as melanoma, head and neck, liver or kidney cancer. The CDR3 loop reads CASSLDGRSSYNEQFF. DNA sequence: TGTGCCAGCAGCTTAGACGGGAGGAGCTCCTACAATGAGCAGTTCTTC.